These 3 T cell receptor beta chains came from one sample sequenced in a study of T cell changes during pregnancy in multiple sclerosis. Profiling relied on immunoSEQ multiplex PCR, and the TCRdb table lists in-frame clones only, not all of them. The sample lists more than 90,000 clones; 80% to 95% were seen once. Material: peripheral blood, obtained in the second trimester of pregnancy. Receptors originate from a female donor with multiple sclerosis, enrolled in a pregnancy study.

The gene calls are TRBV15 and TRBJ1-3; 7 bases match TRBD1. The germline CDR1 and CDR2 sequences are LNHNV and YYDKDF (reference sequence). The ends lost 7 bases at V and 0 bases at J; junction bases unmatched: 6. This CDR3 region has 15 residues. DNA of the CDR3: TGTGCCACCACCCGCGACAGGGTCTCTGGAAACACCATATATTTT. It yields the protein CATTRDRVSGNTIYF. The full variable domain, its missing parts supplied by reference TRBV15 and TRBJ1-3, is DAMVIQNPRYQVTQFGKPVTLSCSQTLNHNVMYWYQQKSSQAPKLLFHYYDKDFNNEADTPDNFQSRRPNTSFCFLDIRSPGLGDTAMYLCATTRDRVSGNTIYFGEGSWLTVV.

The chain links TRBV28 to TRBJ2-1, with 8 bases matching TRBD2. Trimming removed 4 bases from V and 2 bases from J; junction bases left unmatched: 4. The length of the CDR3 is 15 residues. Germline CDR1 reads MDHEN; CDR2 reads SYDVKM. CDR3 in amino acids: CASSSPGGAYNEQFF. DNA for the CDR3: TGTGCCAGCAGTTCCCCGGGGGGGGCCTACAATGAGCAGTTCTTC.

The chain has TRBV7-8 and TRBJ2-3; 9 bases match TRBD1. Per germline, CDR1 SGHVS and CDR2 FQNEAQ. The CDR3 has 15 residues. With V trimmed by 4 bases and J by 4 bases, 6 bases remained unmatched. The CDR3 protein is CASSSRDRVSDTQYF. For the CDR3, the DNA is TGTGCCAGCAGCTCCCGGGACAGGGTTTCAGATACGCAGTATTTT.